The subject of this entry is one T cell receptor (beta chain). Its antigen is still unknown. No per-base quality is available; no much larger clone lies one base away. The cohort consisted of 666 healthy bone marrow donors. At the time of sampling, every cohort member was nominally healthy, though immune exposures that went unrecorded were likely present. The donor tested CMV seronegative, placing the donor among the 300 to 450 seronegative members of the cohort. Each donor provided a peripheral blood sample, and peripheral blood mononuclear cells were used for TCR beta sequencing. Genomic DNA was extracted from the blood cell samples with the Qiagen DNeasy Blood Extraction Kit. The data were taken from a study of cytomegalovirus exposure and HLA in healthy donors (dated by TCRdb to 2016 to 2017). In the study overall: In an earlier analysis of 550 to 750 of the donors, 276 Gb of sequence data and 100 million or so unique TCR beta sequences from about 179 million T cells were reported. Besides the first cohort of roughly 660 subjects, a separate validation cohort made up of roughly 120 different subjects was used. The aim of the study was to test whether cataloging public T cell receptors could identify signatures of past pathogen exposure. A later genetic analysis took genome-wide SNP genotypes for about three fifths of the 666 donors and used that subset as a discovery cohort. HLA typing included class I and class II loci at four-digit resolution. In the later analysis, no new phenotypic data were used to find candidate immune exposures; instead, reliance was placed on TCR beta sequences and their occurrence across donors. Every discovery cohort repertoire had been produced on one sequencing platform. The T cell repertoires of 700 or so subjects were profiled by immunosequencing and related to cytomegalovirus serostatus. Of the approximately 400 genotyped donors, 75% to 85% were placed in the genetic ancestry cluster associated with self-reported Caucasian donors. To predict cytomegalovirus infection status, the study combined high-throughput TCR immunosequencing, statistical association of individual TCRs with disease status, and machine learning. The number of donors typed differed by locus, with roughly 620-630 for A, B, C, DRB1 and DQB1, roughly 520 for DQA1, 600 to 610 for DPA1, and 400 to 490 for DPB1. Donor age, sex, ethnicity and CMV serostatus were compiled alongside the repertoire data. A later analysis re-analyzed previously published TCR beta repertoires from several hundred donors and added high-resolution HLA genotyping to study TCR occurrence patterns. About five DR-DQ haplotypes were treated as single units for association and clustering because of strong linkage in the cohort. An early release covering over 500 HLA-typed donors comprised 300 to 350 gigabases of sequencing data and around 85 million unique TCR sequences. In an earlier analysis of about 590 of the donors, high-throughput TCR beta sequencing was used to judge whether each TCR beta V gene segment behaved as functional or pseudogenic. Across some 400 genotyped donors of the cohort, an average of about 250,000 unique TCR beta nucleotide sequences per donor were sequenced, and 15% to 20% of those sequences were non-productive.

Beyond this particular receptor, the publication reports: When HLA alleles, especially DR and DQ, strongly co-occurred, TCR associations were difficult to assign to individual alleles. The earlier analysis of 587 of the donors excluded 15 to 20 rarely observed V segments, including chromosome 9 orphons, because counts were too low. Correlated functional status among segregating V segments might reflect linkage disequilibrium, but an unknown experimental factor could not be ruled out. Compared with equally common non-associated chains, HLA-associated TCR beta chains in a later analysis were more clonally expanded and had lower generation probabilities. Most TCR sequences were observed very rarely across donors, whereas some public TCRs were present in many individuals. The cohort was sequenced for TCR beta chains only, and without alpha or paired-chain data the features that could be detected were limited. A cluster of highly shared sequence variants was judged likely to represent a technical artifact of the sequencing pipeline. The study gave a list of 150 to 200 TCR beta chains associated with cytomegalovirus. According to the authors, the approach could potentially be generalized to other disease states and immunological phenotypes. In a later genetic analysis, fewer N-insertions in productive TCRs were reported among donors in an Asian-associated ancestry cluster than the roughly 710-donor mean. HLA typing was unavailable for some donors at each locus, so association tests used only the typed subset. In a later genetic analysis, a missense DCLRE1C variant was associated with V-gene and J-gene trimming of TCR beta chains, and the association was replicated in an independent cohort. Several of the top co-occurrence clusters appeared to be linked to parvovirus B19, influenza, CMV and Epstein-Barr virus, according to a later analysis. For the cohort, immune exposure information was limited to CMV serostatus. In an earlier analysis of about 600 of the donors, most TCR beta V segments appeared in productive rearrangements about 87% or about 30% of the time, broadly matching IMGT annotations. A later analysis found that most CMV-associated TCR beta chains appeared HLA-restricted, with HLA associations seemingly driven largely by CMV exposure. The classifier was reported to diagnose cytomegalovirus status with high specificity and sensitivity in both the original and validation cohorts. Roughly uniform sequencing depth across donors was assumed in presence/absence analyses, although this assumption may not hold. Specific HLA alleles were associated with more than 15,000 TCR beta sequences at a false discovery rate of 0.05 in a later analysis. In a later analysis, the rate of TCR association differed among HLA loci, with DRB1 alleles having the most associated TCRs and HLA-C alleles having the fewest. In vitro tests confirmed that a few of the cytomegalovirus-associated TCR beta chains recognize cytomegalovirus antigens. A further reported finding was that TCR beta sequences accurately predicted the HLA-A and HLA-B alleles for most subjects in the first cohort.

Library preparation employed the immunoSEQ multiplex PCR assay. The multiplex PCR relied on a mix of 60 forward primers for TCR Vbeta segments and 13 reverse primers for TCR Jbeta segments. The CDR3 region of rearranged TCR beta genes was amplified from genomic DNA by a multiplex PCR assay. On the Illumina HiSeq System, the amplified TCR beta libraries were sequenced as 87-base-pair reads. The published analysis was carried out like this. In a later analysis, 70 million to 95 million unique TCR beta chains were counted across the 690 or so repertoires, and some 10 million of these chains were shared by at least two donors. A nearest-neighbor algorithm error-corrected the raw reads and collapsed the reads into unique sequences, merging closely related sequences to remove PCR and sequencing errors. Alignment of CDR3 sequences to IMGT reference sequences was used to assign V, D and J gene segments. Each retained sequence needed at least a six-nucleotide match to both a V gene segment and a J gene segment. A rearrangement counted as productive if the CDR3 had no stop codons and remained in frame with V and J, and every other rearrangement counted as non-productive. CDR3 was defined according to IMGT convention as the region running from the second conserved V-encoded cysteine to the conserved J-encoded phenylalanine. The earlier analysis of 450 to 750 of the donors excluded any sequence lacking an unambiguous match to a single V gene segment. An earlier analysis of fewer than 650 of the donors classified V segments as functional when productive rearrangements were above 56.7% and as segregating when the standard deviation between donors was above 5%. To diagnose cytomegalovirus status from the catalog of TCR beta chain sequences, a statistical classification framework was built. In a later analysis, V and J genes were assigned by comparing TCR nucleotide sequences against IMGT/GENE-DB human TR gene sequences. Using the TCRdist pipeline, a later analysis assigned CDR3 sequences along with most-parsimonious VDJ recombination scenarios. In a later analysis, each TCR beta chain was defined by its CDR3 amino acid sequence together with its V-gene family, and reads lacking a unique V-gene family were excluded. To address suspected cross-contamination and a sequencing artifact, a later analysis removed around 590 highly shared, low-generation-probability nucleotide sequences. A later analysis calculated a clonal expansion index for each public chain from normalized within-repertoire ranks of inferred template counts. In a later analysis, generation probabilities were computed with a VDJ recombination model fitted to out-of-frame rearrangements, and the resulting probabilities were checked against IGoR. A later analysis scored TCR-TCR, TCR-HLA and TCR-CMV co-occurrence with hypergeometric tests, applying a repertoire-size bias correction to TCR pairs. False discovery rates were estimated in a later analysis by permuting HLA or CMV assignments 20 times. In a later analysis, co-occurring TCRs were grouped with DBSCAN, and TCRdist sequence similarity was added when clustering was performed within HLA-allele-positive subsets. For co-occurrence clustering, repertoires with fewer than 30,000 or more than 120,000 public chains were excluded, along with roughly 5 repertoires with anomalous nucleotide sharing. The source is immuneACCESS, and TCRdb retained only in-frame sequences with V and J called. Part of the clones is not carried over; for the studies checked, unresolved V genes explain less than half of this, and the remainder is unexplained. From that table come the V and J calls and clone size; the DNA was used to work out D and trimming. Across this sample there are about 150,000 clones, with nearly 80% seen only once. The ten largest clones capture approximately 15% of the sample.

The origin of this receptor is a woman aged 40 to 50 in good health and CMV-seronegative. Specimen: PBMCs.

The sequence in DNA is TGTGCCAGCTCCCTACGGGGTACGGCGATAAATGATGAGCAGTTCTTC. This encodes CASSLRGTAINDEQFF. The chain is assembled from TRBV27 and TRBJ2-1, and perhaps TRBD2 as D gene, on 5 matching bases. Trimming removed 8 bases from V and 8 bases from J, leaving 25 bases between the germline ends. In the germline V gene (reference sequence), CDR1 corresponds to MNHEY and CDR2 to SMNVEV. Including cysteine and phenylalanine, the CDR3 has 16 amino acids. CDR3 DNA is the only sequence kept; it has 48 bases, read in frame from the first base.